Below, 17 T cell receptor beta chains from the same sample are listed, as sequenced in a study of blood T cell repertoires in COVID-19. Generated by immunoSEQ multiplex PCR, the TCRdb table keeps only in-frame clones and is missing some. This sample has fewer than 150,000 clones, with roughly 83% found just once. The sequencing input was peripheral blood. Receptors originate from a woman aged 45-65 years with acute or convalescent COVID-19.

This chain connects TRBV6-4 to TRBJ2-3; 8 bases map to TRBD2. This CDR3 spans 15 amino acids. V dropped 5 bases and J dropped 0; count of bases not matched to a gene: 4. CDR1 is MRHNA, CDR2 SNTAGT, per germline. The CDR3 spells CASSNGGASTDTQYF. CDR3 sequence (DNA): TGTGCCAGCAGTAACGGGGGGGCTAGCACAGATACGCAGTATTTT.

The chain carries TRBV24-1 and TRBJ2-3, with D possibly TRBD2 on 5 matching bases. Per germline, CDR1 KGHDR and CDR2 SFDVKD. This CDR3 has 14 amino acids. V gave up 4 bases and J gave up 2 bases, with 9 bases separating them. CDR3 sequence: CATSERGATDTQYF. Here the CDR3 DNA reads TGTGCCACCAGTGAACGGGGTGCCACAGATACGCAGTATTTT.

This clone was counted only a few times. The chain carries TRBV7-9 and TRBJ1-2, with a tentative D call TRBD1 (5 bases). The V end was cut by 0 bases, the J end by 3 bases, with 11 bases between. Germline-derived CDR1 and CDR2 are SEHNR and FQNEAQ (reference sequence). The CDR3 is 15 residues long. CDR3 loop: CASSLAGIRDYGYTF. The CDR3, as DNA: TGTGCCAGCAGCTTAGCAGGGATCAGGGACTATGGCTACACCTTC.

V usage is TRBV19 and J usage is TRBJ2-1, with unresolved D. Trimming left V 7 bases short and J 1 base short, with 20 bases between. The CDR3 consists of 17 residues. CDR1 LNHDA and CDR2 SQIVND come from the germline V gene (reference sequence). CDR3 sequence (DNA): TGTGCCAGTACGAGGCAGTCTAGGAAGGTGTCCTACAATGAGCAGTTCTTC. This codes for CASTRQSRKVSYNEQFF.

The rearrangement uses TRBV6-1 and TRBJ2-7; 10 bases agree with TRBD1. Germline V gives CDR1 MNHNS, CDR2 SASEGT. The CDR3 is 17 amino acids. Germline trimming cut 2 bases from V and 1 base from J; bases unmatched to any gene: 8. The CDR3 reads CASSERGQGTTSYEQYF. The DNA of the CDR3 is TGTGCCAGCAGTGAACGGGGACAGGGGACCACATCCTACGAGCAGTACTTC.

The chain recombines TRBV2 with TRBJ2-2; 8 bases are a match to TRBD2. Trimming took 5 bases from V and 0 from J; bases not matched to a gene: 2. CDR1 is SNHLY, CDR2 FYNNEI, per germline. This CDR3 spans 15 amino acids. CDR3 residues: CASSKRGTNTGELFF. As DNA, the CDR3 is TGTGCCAGCAGTAAGCGGGGGACGAACACCGGGGAGCTGTTTTTT.

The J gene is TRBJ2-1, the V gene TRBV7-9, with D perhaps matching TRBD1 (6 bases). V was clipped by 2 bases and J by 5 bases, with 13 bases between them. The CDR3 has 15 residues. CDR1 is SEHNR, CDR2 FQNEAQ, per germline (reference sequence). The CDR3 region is CASSLRQVINNEQFF. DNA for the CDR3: TGTGCCAGCAGCTTACGACAGGTAATAAACAATGAGCAGTTCTTC.

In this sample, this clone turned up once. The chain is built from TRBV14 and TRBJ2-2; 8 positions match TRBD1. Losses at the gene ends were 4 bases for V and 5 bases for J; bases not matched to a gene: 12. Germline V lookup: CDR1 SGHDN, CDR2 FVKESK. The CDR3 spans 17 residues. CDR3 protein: CASSPPRGPRVTGELFF. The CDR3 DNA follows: TGTGCCAGCAGCCCACCCAGGGGGCCCCGAGTTACCGGGGAGCTGTTTTTT.

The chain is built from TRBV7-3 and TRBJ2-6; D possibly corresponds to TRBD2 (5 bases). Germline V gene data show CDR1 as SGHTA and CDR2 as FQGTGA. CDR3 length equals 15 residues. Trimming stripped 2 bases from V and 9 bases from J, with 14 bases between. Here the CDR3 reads CASSLGVGEGNVLTF. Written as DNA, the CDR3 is TGTGCCAGCAGCTTAGGGGTGGGCGAGGGCAACGTCCTGACTTTC.

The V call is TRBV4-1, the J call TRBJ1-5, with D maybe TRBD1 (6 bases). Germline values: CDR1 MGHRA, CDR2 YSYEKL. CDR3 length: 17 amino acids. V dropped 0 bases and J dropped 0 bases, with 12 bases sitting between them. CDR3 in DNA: TGCGCCAGCAGCCAAGATTTGACAGGTCATAGCAATCAGCCCCAGCATTTT. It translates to CASSQDLTGHSNQPQHF.

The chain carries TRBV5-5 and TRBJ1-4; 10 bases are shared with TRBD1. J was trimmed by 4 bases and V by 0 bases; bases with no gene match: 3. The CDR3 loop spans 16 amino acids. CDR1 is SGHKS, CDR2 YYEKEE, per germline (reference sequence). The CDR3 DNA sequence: TGTGCCAGCAGCTTGGCCCGGGACAGGGGTAATGAAAAACTGTTTTTT. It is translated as CASSLARDRGNEKLFF.

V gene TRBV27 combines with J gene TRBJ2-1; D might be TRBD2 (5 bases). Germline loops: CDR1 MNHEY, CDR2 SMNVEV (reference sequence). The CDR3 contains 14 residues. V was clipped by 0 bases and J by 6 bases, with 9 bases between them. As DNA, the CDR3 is TGTGCCAGCAGTTTATCGAGGGTCGGCAATGAGCAGTTCTTC. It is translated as CASSLSRVGNEQFF.

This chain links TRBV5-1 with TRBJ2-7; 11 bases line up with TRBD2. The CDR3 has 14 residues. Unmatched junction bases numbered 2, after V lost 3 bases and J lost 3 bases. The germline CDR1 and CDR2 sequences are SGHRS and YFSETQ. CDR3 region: CASSSSGGRYEQYF. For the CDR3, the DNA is TGCGCCAGCAGCTCTAGCGGGGGGCGCTACGAGCAGTACTTC. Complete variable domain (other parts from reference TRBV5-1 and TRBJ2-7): KAGVTQTPRYLIKTRGQQVTLSCSPISGHRSVSWYQQTPGQGLQFLFEYFSETQRNKGNFPGRFSGRQFSNSRSEMNVSTLELGDSALYLCASSSSGGRYEQYFGPGTRLTVT.

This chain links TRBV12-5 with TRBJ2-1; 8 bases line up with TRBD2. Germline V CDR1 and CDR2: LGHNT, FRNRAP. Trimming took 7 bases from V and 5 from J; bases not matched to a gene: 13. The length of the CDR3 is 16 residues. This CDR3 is CASALRLSGEDNEQFF. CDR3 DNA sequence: TGTGCTAGTGCCTTACGACTTAGCGGGGAGGACAATGAGCAGTTCTTC.

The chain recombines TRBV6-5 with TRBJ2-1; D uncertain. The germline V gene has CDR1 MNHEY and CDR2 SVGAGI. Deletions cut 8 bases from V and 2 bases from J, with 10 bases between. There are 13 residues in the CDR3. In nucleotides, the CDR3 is TGTGCCAGCGGTACGGTGGCCTACAATGAGCAGTTCTTC. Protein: CASGTVAYNEQFF.

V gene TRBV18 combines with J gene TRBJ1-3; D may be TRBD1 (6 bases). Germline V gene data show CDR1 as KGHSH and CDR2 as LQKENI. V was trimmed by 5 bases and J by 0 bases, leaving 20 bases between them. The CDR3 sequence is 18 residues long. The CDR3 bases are TGTGCCAGCTCAGCGACTCAATTAACAGGGTCCTCTGGAAACACCATATATTTT. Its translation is CASSATQLTGSSGNTIYF.

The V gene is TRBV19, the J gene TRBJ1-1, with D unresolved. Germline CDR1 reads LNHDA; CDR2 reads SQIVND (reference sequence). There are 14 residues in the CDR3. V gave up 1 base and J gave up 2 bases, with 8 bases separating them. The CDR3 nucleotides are TGTGCCAGTAGTATAGGCCGGAGTAACACTGAAGCTTTCTTT. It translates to CASSIGRSNTEAFF.